The 6 T cell receptor beta chains below come from one sample, sequenced in a study of a mutant IDH1 vaccine in newly diagnosed glioma (dated by TCRdb to 2020 to 2023). Library construction relied on the immunoSEQ multiplex PCR assay. The table was pulled from immuneACCESS by TCRdb, which kept in-frame rearrangements only. Such tables lose some clones; where checked, under half of the loss comes from unresolved V genes, and the rest has no known cause. Present in this sample are 95,000 to 100,000 clones, 70% to 90% of which were seen just once. Approximately 0.6% of the sample is held by the ten biggest clonotypes. What the time point label conveys for this sample: baseline, week 1 (first vaccination visit). The treatment or condition label corresponds to: pre-vaccination baseline after standard-of-care therapy. Sequencing used PBMCs, obtained from a glioma patient treated with radiotherapy, temozolomide or both. Source of these receptors: a woman between 45 and 65 years old with glioma.

V is TRBV4-1 and J is TRBJ2-1; the D is unclear. The CDR3 sequence is 15 residues long. Germline-derived CDR1 and CDR2 are MGHRA and YSYEKL. Trimming took 3 bases from V and 4 from J, leaving 13 bases between them. CDR3 nucleotide sequence: TGCGCCAGCAGCCAGACCGGGTTTCTATACAATGAGCAGTTCTTC. It codes for CASSQTGFLYNEQFF.

The rearrangement links TRBV19 to TRBJ1-5; no reliable D call. V lost 5 bases to trimming and J lost 2 bases, with 10 bases between them. CDR1 and CDR2 from the germline V gene are LNHDA and SQIVND (reference sequence). CDR3 length: 14 amino acids. CDR3 region: CASSGVVRNQPQHF. The CDR3 DNA reads as TGTGCCAGTAGTGGAGTGGTTCGCAATCAGCCCCAGCATTTT.

This clone has only one observation. Other DNA variants within this sample encode the same CDR3. The chain couples TRBV28 to TRBJ2-1; D not certain. CDR1 is MDHEN and CDR2 is SYDVKM in the germline V gene. The CDR3 length is 11 residues. Trimming took 3 bases from V and 7 from J, leaving 4 bases between them. The CDR3 spells CASSFLNEQFF. The DNA of the CDR3 is TGTGCCAGCAGTTTTTTGAATGAGCAGTTCTTC.

The rearrangement links TRBV7-9 to TRBJ2-1; TRBD2 matches at 10 bases. The length of the CDR3 is 17 residues. Germline trimming cut 5 bases from V and 5 bases from J; bases unmatched to any gene: 12. The germline gives CDR1 SEHNR, CDR2 FQNEAQ (reference sequence). The CDR3 coding sequence is TGTGCCAGCAGCACCCCGACTAGCGGGCTCCCAGACAATGAGCAGTTCTTC. This encodes CASSTPTSGLPDNEQFF.

The chain combines TRBV19 with TRBJ2-1, with D possibly called TRBD1 or TRBD2 (6 bases each). The CDR3 consists of 16 residues. CDR1 LNHDA and CDR2 SQIVND come from the germline V gene (reference sequence). Trimming took 6 bases from V and 0 from J, leaving 15 bases between them. In nucleotides, the CDR3 is TGTGCCAGTAGCCTGCCGGGGGCGGTCTCCTACAATGAGCAGTTCTTC. Translated, it gives CASSLPGAVSYNEQFF.

This rearrangement joins TRBV29-1 to TRBJ1-4; no reliable D call. The V gene's germline CDR1 is SQVTM and CDR2 ANQGSEA. V lost 5 bases to trimming and J lost 8 bases, with 18 bases between them. The CDR3 spans 14 residues. This CDR3 reads CSVRGAEMNEKLFF. Here the CDR3 DNA reads TGCAGCGTTCGGGGAGCTGAAATGAACGAAAAACTGTTTTTT. Together with reference TRBV29-1 and TRBJ1-4, the CDR3 gives the full variable domain: SAVISQKPSRDICQRGTSLTIQCQVDSQVTMMFWYRQQPGQSLTLIATANQGSEATYESGFVIDKFPISRPNLTFSTLTVSNMSPEDSSIYLCSVRGAEMNEKLFFGSGTQLSVL.